The 13 T cell receptor beta chains given below trace back to one sample, sequenced in a study of shared clonotypes between healthy human individuals. Terminally differentiated effector memory CD45RA+ cells were excluded from the naive CD8 cells, which were CD45RO-negative and positively selected for CCR7. Repertoires were generated with immunoSEQ multiplex PCR, while TCRdb's copy carries only in-frame clones and drops some. The table records about 2 million clones, about 95% of them present only once. Sequencing was carried out using naive CD8+ T cells sorted from blood. The source is a man aged 18 to 30 in good health.

This clone was counted a single time. At the DNA level, this CDR3 is encoded by other sequences in the same sample as well. The V gene is TRBV5-6, the J gene TRBJ2-1; D ambiguous. Between the trimmed V and J ends, which lost 0 bases and 3 bases, there was a span of 4 bases. CDR3 length: 13 residues. From germline, CDR1 is SGHDT and CDR2 YYEEEE. CDR3 nucleotides: TGTGCCAGCAGCTTGGGTAACTACAATGAGCAGTTCTTC. It specifies CASSLGNYNEQFF. The variable domain in full, with the rest retrieved from reference TRBV5-6 and TRBJ2-1, is DAGVTQSPTHLIKTRGQQVTLRCSPKSGHDTVSWYQQALGQGPQFIFQYYEEEERQRGNFPDRFSGHQFPNYSSELNVNALLLGDSALYLCASSLGNYNEQFFGPGTRLTVL.

This sequence joins TRBV28 and TRBJ2-7; D possibly corresponds to TRBD2 (5 bases). The CDR3 is made up of 15 amino acids. Trimming removed 6 bases at V and 6 bases at J, with 21 bases between. CDR1 is MDHEN and CDR2 is SYDVKM in the germline V gene. The CDR3 nucleotides are TGTGCCAGCAGCATGAACGAGGGCGAGGGAGTCGAGCAGTACTTC. Amino acid sequence: CASSMNEGEGVEQYF.

This clone was detected only once. Here the CDR3 reads CASSSTPGGDDGYTF. In DNA form, the CDR3 reads TGTGCCAGCAGCTCCACCCCGGGAGGGGACGATGGCTACACCTTC. The chain combines TRBV5-6 with TRBJ1-2, with D maybe TRBD1 (5 bases). The CDR3 covers 15 residues. Between the trimmed V and J ends, which lost 3 bases and 6 bases, there was a span of 18 bases. The germline CDR1 and CDR2 sequences are SGHDT and YYEEEE.

J is TRBJ2-7 and V is TRBV7-9, with D unresolved. CDR1 is SEHNR and CDR2 is FQNEAQ in the germline V gene (reference sequence). The CDR3 loop spans 12 amino acids. The V and J ends lost 5 bases and 5 bases respectively, with 10 bases between them. CDR3 nucleotide sequence: TGTGCCAGCAGCCCCCGAGGCGACGAGCAGTACTTC. Residues: CASSPRGDEQYF.

V is TRBV5-1 and J is TRBJ2-7, with D perhaps being TRBD1 or TRBD2 (5 bases each). V lost 4 bases and J 0 bases, leaving 20 bases between the germline ends. This CDR3 region has 17 residues. Germline CDR1 and CDR2: SGHRS and YFSETQ. CDR3 amino acids: CASSKFGDGRSSYEQYF. CDR3 sequence (DNA): TGCGCCAGCAGCAAATTTGGGGACGGACGTTCCTCCTACGAGCAGTACTTC.

The chain links TRBV14 to TRBJ2-7; 11 bases align to TRBD2. V trimming: 2 bases; J trimming: 5 bases; junction bases outside the gene matches: 8. Germline lookup yields CDR1 SGHDN and CDR2 FVKESK. CDR3 length: 16 residues. In nucleotides, the CDR3 is TGTGCCAGCAGCCAAACATTAGCGGGAGGGTTGGACGAGCAGTACTTC. Translating gives CASSQTLAGGLDEQYF.

The gene calls are TRBV28 and TRBJ1-2; D gene unclear. The CDR3 length is 16 residues. Trimming left V 3 bases short and J 0 bases short, with 14 bases between. CDR1 is MDHEN, CDR2 SYDVKM, per germline. CDR3 bases: TGTGCCAGCAGTTTGGACCGAGAGGAATCTAACTATGGCTACACCTTC. It yields the protein CASSLDREESNYGYTF.

The V gene is TRBV27, the J gene TRBJ2-1; 11 bases align to TRBD1. In germline, CDR1 is MNHEY, CDR2 SMNVEV (reference sequence). Losses at the gene ends were 4 bases for V and 6 bases for J; bases not matched to a gene: 8. This CDR3 is 16 amino acids long. Here the CDR3 reads CASSSGQGVPPNEQFF. The CDR3 nucleotides read TGTGCCAGCAGTTCGGGACAGGGGGTCCCTCCCAATGAGCAGTTCTTC.

The chain is built from TRBV6-1 and TRBJ1-6; 8 positions match TRBD1. V was clipped by 8 bases and J by 7 bases; unmatched bases: 1. The germline V gene encodes CDR1 MNHNS and CDR2 SASEGT. The length of the CDR3 is 12 residues. This CDR3 is CASGQGNSPLHF. CDR3 sequence (DNA): TGTGCCAGCGGACAGGGAAATTCACCCCTCCACTTT.

This sequence joins TRBV27 and TRBJ2-3, with TRBD2 as a possible D gene (5 bases). Germline V gene sequence: CDR1 MNHEY, CDR2 SMNVEV (reference sequence). Trimming stripped 5 bases from V and 5 bases from J, with 20 bases between. The CDR3 sequence is 16 residues long. CDR3 sequence: CASSLLSPVGRDTQYF. Here the CDR3 DNA reads TGTGCCAGCAGTCTCCTATCGCCGGTAGGGAGAGATACGCAGTATTTT.

V gene TRBV29-1 combines with J gene TRBJ2-3, with D maybe TRBD1 (6 bases). The germline CDR1 and CDR2 sequences are SQVTM and ANQGSEA. CDR3 length: 15 residues. V lost 1 base and J 4 bases, leaving 15 bases between the germline ends. This CDR3 is CSVEGGPPTADTQYF. The CDR3 nucleotides read TGCAGCGTTGAAGGGGGGCCTCCCACGGCAGATACGCAGTATTTT.

Comments on this clone: A junction boundary mismatches the germline segment, possibly from a read error. The genes are TRBV11-2 and TRBJ2-7; D is unresolved. The CDR3 sequence is 13 residues long. Germline values: CDR1 SGHAT, CDR2 FQNNGV. The DNA of the CDR3 is TGTGCCAGCAGCTCCTTTAGCTCCCACGAGCAGTACTTC. Translating it yields CASSSFSSHEQYF.

The chain recombines TRBV14 with TRBJ2-4; D is undetermined. CDR1 is SGHDN, CDR2 FVKESK, per germline. This CDR3 is built from 14 residues. Trimming stripped 2 bases from V and 5 bases from J, with 10 bases between. The CDR3 coding sequence is TGTGCCAGCAGCCAACTGGGGTGGGAAAACATTCAGTACTTC. This encodes CASSQLGWENIQYF.